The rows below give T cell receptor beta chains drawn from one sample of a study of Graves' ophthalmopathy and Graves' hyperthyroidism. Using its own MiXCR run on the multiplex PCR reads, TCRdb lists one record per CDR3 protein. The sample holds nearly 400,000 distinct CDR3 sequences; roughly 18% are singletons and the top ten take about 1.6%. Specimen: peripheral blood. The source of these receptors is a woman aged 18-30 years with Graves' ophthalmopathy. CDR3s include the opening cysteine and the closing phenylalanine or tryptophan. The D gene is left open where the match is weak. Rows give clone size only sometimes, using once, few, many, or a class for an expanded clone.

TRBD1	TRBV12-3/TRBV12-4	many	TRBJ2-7	TGTGCCAGCAGTTTTCGGGGACAGGGGCGCTACGAGCAGTACTTC	CASSFRGQGRYEQYF
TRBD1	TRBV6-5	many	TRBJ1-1	TGTGCCAGCAGTTACGCGACAGGGGGGCTGAACACTGAAGCTTTCTTT	CASSYATGGLNTEAFF
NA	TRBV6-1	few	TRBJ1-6	TGTGCCAGCACCCCCGTGGGGGGGAATTCACCCCTCCACTTT	CASTPVGGNSPLHF
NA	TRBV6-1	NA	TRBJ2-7	TGTGCCAGCAGCAAGATGTCCCCCTACGAGCAGTACTTC	CASSKMSPYEQYF
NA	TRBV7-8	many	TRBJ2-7	TGTGCCAGCAGCTTAGCGAGCGAACTCTACGAGCAGTACTTC	CASSLASELYEQYF
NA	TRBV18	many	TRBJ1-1	TGTGCCAGCTCACCAGTGGTGACTATGGACACTGAAGCTTTCTTT	CASSPVVTMDTEAFF
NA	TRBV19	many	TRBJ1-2	TGTGCCAGTAGTATAACTTCAGGACATAACTATGGCTACACCTTC	CASSITSGHNYGYTF
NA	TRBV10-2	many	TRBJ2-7	TGCGCCAGCAGAGGTCGGTACTCCTACGAGCAGTACTTC	CASRGRYSYEQYF
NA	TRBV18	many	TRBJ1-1	TGTGCCAGCTCAGGCAGTGAGAACACTGAAGCTTTCTTT	CASSGSENTEAFF
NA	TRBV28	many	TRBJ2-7	TGTGCCAGCAGTTCCAGGGGGGACTACGAGCAGTACTTC	CASSSRGDYEQYF
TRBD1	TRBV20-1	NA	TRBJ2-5	TGCAGTGCTACAAACCGGGCCGGGACAGCTGACTGGGAGACCCAGTACTTC	CSATNRAGTADWETQYF
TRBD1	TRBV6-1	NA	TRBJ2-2	TGTGCCAGCGAGGGAGGACAGGGTTACACCGGGGAGCTGTTTTTT	CASEGGQGYTGELFF
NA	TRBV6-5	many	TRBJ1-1	TGTGCCAGCACTTTCTCATCACGGGGGCAGGGGACTGAAGCTTTCTTT	CASTFSSRGQGTEAFF
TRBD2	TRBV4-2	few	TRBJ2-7	TGTGCCAGCAGCCAAGATGTAGGGGCGGGGGGTCCCTACGAGCAGTACTTC	CASSQDVGAGGPYEQYF
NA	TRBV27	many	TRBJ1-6	TGTGCCAGCAGTTTTTCGACAGGCAATAATTCACCCCTCCACTTT	CASSFSTGNNSPLHF
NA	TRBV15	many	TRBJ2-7	TGTGCCACCAGCAGAGTTGCGGGACCTTCCTACGAGCAGTACTTC	CATSRVAGPSYEQYF
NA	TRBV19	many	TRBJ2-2	TGTGCCAGTAGTGACCGGGCGAACACCGGGGAGCTGTTTTTT	CASSDRANTGELFF
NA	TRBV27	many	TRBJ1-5	TGTGCCAGCAGTTTCGGGGGATATAGCAATCAGCCCCAGCATTTT	CASSFGGYSNQPQHF
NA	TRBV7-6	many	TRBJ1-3	TGTGCCAGCAGCTTAGTCGGTCCTGGAAATACCATATATTTT	CASSLVGPGNTIYF
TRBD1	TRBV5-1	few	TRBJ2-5	TGCGCCAGCAGCCACAGGGGGTCTGCGGAGACCCAGTACTTC	CASSHRGSAETQYF
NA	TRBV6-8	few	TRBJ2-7	TGTGCCAGCAGTCAAGGGACCCCTGGACACGAGCAGTACTTC	CASSQGTPGHEQYF
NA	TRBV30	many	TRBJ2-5	TGTGCCTGGAGTCCGAAAAGGGGGGACCAAGAGACCCAGTACTTC	CAWSPKRGDQETQYF
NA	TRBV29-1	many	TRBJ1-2	TGCAGCGTTGGTAGGGAGGGCAGGAATGGCTACACCTTC	CSVGREGRNGYTF
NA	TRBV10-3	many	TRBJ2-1	TGTGCCATCAGTGACCTCCCGGCAGGGGAAGGTGAGCAGTTCTTC	CAISDLPAGEGEQFF
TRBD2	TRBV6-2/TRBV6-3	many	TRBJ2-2	TGTGCCAGCAGTTTGGAGGGCTGGGCTAGCGGGAGACGGGAGCTGTTTTTT	CASSLEGWASGRRELFF
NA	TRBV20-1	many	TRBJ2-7	TGCAGTGCTAGTCGAGACACCTCCCCCTACGAGCAGTACTTC	CSASRDTSPYEQYF
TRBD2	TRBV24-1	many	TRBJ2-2	TGTGCCACCAGTGAGGGTAGCGGGGTCACCGGGGAGCTGTTTTTT	CATSEGSGVTGELFF
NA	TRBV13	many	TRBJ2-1	TGTGCCAGCAGCCTCCGACGGCACAATGAGCAGTTCTTC	CASSLRRHNEQFF
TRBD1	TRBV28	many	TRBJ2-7	TGTGCCAGCAGTTCCTTTTTCGGTACAGGGGGCGCGAGAGTGAACGAGCAGTACTTC	CASSSFFGTGGARVNEQYF
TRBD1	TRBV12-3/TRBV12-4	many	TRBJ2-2	TGTGCCACGAGACAGGGGAACACCGGGGAGCTGTTTTTT	CATRQGNTGELFF
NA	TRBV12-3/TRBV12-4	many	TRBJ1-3	TGTGCCAGCACCTCGATTGGGGTGATCTCTGGAAACACCATATATTTT	CASTSIGVISGNTIYF
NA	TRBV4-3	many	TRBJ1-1	TGCGCCAGCAGCCATACGAAAAGGACAGCGGACCGTTCTGAAGCTTTCTTT	CASSHTKRTADRSEAFF
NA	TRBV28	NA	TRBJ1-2	TGTGCCAGCAAAACAGGGATCGGCTATGGCTACACCTTC	CASKTGIGYGYTF
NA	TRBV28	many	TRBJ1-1	TGTGCCAGCAGAAAGACAGGAACGAACACTGAAGCTTTCTTT	CASRKTGTNTEAFF
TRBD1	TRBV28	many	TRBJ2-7	TGTGCCAGCGAAAACCTTAAGGGACAGGGTCCCTACGAGCAGTACTTC	CASENLKGQGPYEQYF
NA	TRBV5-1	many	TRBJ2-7	TGCGCCAGCAGTGCACGGGCGGACGAGCAGTACTTC	CASSARADEQYF
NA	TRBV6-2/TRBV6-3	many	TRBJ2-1	TGTGCCAGCAGTACCTTGAACGAGCAGTTCTTC	CASSTLNEQFF
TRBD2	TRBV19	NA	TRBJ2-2	TGTGCCAGTAGGAGGAGCGGGAGGGCCGCCGGGGAGCTGTTTTTT	CASRRSGRAAGELFF
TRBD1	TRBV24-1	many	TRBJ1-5	TGTGCCACCACTTCGTTTCGGACAGGGGGCGAAGGGTTCAATCAGCCCCAGCATTTT	CATTSFRTGGEGFNQPQHF
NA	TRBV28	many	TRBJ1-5	TGTGCCAGCAGTTTAATAGCAGGGCTCAATCAGCCCCAGCATTTT	CASSLIAGLNQPQHF
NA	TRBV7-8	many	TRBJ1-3	TGTGCCAGCAGCTTATACCGCCTAAGGGCTGGAAACACCATATATTTT	CASSLYRLRAGNTIYF
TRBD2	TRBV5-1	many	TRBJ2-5	TGCGCCAGCAGCTTGGATGGTAGCGGGGGTGCGACCCAGTACTTC	CASSLDGSGGATQYF
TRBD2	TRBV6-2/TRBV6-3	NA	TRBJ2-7	TGTGCCAGCAGTTACCTGGGACTAGCGGATTCCTACGAGCAGTACTTC	CASSYLGLADSYEQYF
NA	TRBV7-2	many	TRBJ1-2	TGTGCCAGCAGCCCGAATGGCTATGGCTGCACCTTC	CASSPNGYGCTF
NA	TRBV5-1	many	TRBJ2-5	TGCGCCAGCAGCTTGTGGGGCAGGGCCCAAGAGACCCAGTACTTC	CASSLWGRAQETQYF
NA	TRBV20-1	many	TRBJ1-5	TGCAGTGCCTTTCGAGATCAGCCCCAGCATTTT	CSAFRDQPQHF